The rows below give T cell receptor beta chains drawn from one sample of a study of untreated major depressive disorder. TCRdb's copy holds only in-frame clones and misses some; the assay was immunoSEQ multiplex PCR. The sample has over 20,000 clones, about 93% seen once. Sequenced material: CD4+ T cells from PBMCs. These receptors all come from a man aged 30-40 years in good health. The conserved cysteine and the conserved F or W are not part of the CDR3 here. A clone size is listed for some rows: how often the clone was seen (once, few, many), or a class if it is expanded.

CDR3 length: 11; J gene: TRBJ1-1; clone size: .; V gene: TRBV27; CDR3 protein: ASSLTGNTEAF
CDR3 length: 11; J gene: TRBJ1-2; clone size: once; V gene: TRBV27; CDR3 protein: ASSLGRTYGYT
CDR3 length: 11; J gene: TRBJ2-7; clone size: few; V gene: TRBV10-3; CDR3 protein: AISLGSWNEQY
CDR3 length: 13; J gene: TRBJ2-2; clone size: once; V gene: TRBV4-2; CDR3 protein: ASNPLAGGRGELF
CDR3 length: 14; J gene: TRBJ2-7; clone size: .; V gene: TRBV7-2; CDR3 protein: ASSFTLGQGAYEQY
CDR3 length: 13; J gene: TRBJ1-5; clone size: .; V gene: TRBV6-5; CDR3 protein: ASSYSGQHNQPQH
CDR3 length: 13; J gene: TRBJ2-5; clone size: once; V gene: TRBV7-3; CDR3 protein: ASSVAGGYQETQY
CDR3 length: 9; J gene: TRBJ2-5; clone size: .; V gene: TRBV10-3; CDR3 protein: AIRGEKTQY
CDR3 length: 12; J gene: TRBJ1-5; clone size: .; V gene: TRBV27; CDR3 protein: ASSLFGGDQPQH
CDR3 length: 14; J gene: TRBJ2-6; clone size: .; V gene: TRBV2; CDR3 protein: ASTSRIRSGANVLT
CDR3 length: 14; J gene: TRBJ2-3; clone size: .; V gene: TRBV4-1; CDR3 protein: ASSLHRASGTDTQY
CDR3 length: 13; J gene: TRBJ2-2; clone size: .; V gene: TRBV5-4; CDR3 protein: ASSPWARDTGELF
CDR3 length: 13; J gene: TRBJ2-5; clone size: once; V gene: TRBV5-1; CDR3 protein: ASSVGLALQETQY
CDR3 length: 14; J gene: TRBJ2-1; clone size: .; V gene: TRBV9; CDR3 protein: ASSPRGGGFYNEQF
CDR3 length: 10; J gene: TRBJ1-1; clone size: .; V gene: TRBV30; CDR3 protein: AFDRMNTEAF
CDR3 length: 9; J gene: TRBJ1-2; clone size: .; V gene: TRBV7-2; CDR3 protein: ASGLNYGYT
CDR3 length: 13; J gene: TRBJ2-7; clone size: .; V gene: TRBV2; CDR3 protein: ASSAPQGSAREQY
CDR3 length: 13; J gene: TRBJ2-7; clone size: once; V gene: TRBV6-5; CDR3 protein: ASSPPGTMFYEQY
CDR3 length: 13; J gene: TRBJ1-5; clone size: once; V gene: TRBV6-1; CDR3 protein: ASSEAERGNQPQH
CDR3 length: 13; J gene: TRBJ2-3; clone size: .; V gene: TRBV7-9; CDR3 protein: ASSLYLAGTDTQY
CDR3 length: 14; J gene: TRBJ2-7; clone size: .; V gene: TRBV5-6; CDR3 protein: ASSLEGLAFDYEQY
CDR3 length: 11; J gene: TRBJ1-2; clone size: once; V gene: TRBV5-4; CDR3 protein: ASSLEGPYGYT
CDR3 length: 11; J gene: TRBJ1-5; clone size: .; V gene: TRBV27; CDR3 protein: ASSQGRGQPQH
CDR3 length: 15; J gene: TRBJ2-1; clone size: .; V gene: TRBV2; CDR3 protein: ASRLLPPSGAYNEQF
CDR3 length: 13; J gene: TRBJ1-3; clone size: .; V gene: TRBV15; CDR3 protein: ATSRDMLEGNTIY
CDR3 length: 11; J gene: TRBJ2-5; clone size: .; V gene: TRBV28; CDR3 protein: ASSSGRRETQY
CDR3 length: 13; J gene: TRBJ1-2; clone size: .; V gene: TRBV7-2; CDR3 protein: ASRPGGGRRYGYT
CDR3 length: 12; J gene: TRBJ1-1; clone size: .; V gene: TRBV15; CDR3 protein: ATSRDRGNTEAF
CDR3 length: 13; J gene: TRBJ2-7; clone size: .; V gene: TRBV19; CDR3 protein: ASSIDSQANYEQY
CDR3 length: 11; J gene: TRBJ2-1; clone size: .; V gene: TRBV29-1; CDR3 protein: SGTDSSYNEQF
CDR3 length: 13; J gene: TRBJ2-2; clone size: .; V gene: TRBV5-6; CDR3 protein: ASSLVGGRTGELF
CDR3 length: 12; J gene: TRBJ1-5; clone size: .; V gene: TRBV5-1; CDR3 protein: ASSFRQGEQPQH